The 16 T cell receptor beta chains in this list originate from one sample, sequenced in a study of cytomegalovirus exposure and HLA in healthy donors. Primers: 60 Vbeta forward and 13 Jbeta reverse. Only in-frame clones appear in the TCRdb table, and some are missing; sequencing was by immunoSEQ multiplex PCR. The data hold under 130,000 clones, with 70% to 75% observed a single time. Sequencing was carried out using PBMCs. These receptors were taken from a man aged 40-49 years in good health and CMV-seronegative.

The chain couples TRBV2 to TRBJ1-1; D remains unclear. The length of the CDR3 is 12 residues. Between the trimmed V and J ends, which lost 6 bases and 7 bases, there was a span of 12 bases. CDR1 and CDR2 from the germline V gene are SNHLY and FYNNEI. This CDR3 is CASRSPGSEAFF. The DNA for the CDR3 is TGTGCCAGCAGATCACCAGGAAGTGAAGCTTTCTTT.

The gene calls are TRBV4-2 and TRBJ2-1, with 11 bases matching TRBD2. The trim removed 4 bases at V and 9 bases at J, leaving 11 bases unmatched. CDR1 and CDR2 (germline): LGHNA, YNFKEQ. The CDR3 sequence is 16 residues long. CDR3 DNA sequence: TGTGCCAGCAGCCGCGAGACTAGCGGGAATTACGGTGAGCAGTTCTTC. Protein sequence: CASSRETSGNYGEQFF.

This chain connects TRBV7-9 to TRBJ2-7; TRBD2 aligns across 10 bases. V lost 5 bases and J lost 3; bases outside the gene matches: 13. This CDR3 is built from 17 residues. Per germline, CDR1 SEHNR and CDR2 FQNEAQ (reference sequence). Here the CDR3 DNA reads TGTGCCAGCAGCCCCCGGGCCGGGACTAGCGACAACTACGAGCAGTACTTC. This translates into CASSPRAGTSDNYEQYF.

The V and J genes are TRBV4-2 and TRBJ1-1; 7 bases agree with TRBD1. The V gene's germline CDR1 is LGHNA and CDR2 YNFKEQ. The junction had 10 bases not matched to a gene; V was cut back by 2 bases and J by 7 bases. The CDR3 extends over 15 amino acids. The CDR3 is CASSQPGTVLLEAFF. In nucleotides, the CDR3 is TGTGCCAGCAGCCAACCCGGGACAGTTCTCCTTGAAGCTTTCTTT.

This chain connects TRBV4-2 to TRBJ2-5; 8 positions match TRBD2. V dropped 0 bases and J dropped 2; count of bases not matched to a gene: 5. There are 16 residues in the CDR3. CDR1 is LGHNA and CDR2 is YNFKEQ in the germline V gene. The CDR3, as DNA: TGTGCCAGCAGCCAAGAAGTCTCTAGCGGGCAAGAGACCCAGTACTTC. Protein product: CASSQEVSSGQETQYF.

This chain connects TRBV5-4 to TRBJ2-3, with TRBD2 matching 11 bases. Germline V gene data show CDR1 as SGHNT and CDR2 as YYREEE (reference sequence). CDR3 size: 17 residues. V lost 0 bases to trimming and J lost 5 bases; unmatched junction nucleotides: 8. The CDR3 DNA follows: TGTGCCAGCAGCTTGGCGGGTAGCGGGGGGGCCGGAGATACGCAGTATTTT. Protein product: CASSLAGSGGAGDTQYF.

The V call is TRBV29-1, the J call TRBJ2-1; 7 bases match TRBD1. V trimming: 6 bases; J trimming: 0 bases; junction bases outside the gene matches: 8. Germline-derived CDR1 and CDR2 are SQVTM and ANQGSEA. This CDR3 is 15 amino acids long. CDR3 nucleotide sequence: TGCAGCGTAGGGCCTCCAGGGGGCTCCTACAATGAGCAGTTCTTC. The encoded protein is CSVGPPGGSYNEQFF.

The CDR3: CASSADYEQYF. CDR3 coding DNA: TGTGCCAGCAGTGCCGACTACGAGCAGTACTTC. The V call is TRBV6-1, the J call TRBJ2-5; D remains unclear. TRBJ2-7 explains the end of the DNA better; the J call may be wrong. Germline CDR1 and CDR2: MNHNS and SASEGT. The CDR3 sequence is 11 residues long.

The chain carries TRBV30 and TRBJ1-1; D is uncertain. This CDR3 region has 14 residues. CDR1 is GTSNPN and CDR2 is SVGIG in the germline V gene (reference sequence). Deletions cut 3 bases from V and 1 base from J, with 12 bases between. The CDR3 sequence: CAWREWRENTEAFF. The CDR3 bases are TGTGCCTGGAGGGAGTGGCGGGAGAACACTGAAGCTTTCTTT.

The CDR3 loop reads CASSHDRGTEAFF. CDR3 DNA sequence: TGTGCCAGCAGCCACGACAGGGGTACTGAAGCTTTCTTT. V and J are TRBV11-2 and TRBJ1-1; TRBD1 matches at 8 bases. Germline-derived CDR1 and CDR2 are SGHAT and FQNNGV. This CDR3 comprises 13 residues. The J segment lost 5 bases and the V segment lost 5 bases, leaving 4 bases of the junction unmatched.

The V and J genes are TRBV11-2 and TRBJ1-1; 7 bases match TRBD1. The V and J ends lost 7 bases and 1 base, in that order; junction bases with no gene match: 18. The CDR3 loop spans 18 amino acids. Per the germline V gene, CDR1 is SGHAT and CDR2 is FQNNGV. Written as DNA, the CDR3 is TGTGCCAGCACTTGGAGGGAGACAGGGTTTTCCGGGAACACTGAAGCTTTCTTT. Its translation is CASTWRETGFSGNTEAFF. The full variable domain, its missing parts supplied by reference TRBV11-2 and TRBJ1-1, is EAGVAQSPRYKIIEKRQSVAFWCNPISGHATLYWYQQILGQGPKLLIQFQNNGVVDDSQLPKDRFSAERLKGVDSTLKIQPAKLEDSAVYLCASTWRETGFSGNTEAFFGQGTRLTVV.

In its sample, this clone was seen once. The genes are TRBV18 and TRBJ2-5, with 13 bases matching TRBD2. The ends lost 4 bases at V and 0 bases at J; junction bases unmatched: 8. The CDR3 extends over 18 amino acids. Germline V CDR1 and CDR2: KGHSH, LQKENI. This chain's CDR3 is CASSLRTSGSWYQETQYF. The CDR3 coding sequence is TGTGCCAGCTCACTTCGGACTAGCGGGAGTTGGTACCAAGAGACCCAGTACTTC.

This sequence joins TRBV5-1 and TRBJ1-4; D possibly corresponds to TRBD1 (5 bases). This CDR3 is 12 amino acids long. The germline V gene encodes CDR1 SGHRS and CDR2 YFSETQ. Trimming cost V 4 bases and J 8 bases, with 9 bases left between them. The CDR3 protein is CASSPPGEKLFF. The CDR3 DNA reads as TGCGCCAGCAGCCCCCCAGGGGAAAAACTGTTTTTT.

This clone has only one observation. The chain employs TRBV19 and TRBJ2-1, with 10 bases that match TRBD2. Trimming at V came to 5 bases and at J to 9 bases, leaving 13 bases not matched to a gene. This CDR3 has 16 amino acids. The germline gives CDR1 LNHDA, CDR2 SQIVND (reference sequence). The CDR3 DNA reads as TGTGCCAGTAGTCCAATAGCGGGGGGCCTGTTTGGTGAGCAGTTCTTC. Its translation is CASSPIAGGLFGEQFF. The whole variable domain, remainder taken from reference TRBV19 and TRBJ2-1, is DGGITQSPKYLFRKEGQNVTLSCEQNLNHDAMYWYRQDPGQGLRLIYYSQIVNDFQKGDIAEGYSVSREKKESFPLTVTSAQKNPTAFYLCASSPIAGGLFGEQFFGPGTRLTVL.

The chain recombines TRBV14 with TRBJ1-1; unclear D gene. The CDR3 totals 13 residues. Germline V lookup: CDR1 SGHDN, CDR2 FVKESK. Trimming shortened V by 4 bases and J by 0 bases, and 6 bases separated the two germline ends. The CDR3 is CASSLQLNTEAFF. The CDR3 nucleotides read TGTGCCAGCAGCCTCCAATTGAACACTGAAGCTTTCTTT.

This CDR3 is CASRSSDSSYEQYF. In nucleotides, the CDR3 is TGTGCCAGCAGAAGTTCGGACAGCTCCTACGAGCAGTACTTC. This sequence joins TRBV27 and TRBJ2-7; D is possibly TRBD1 (6 bases). Germline assignment: CDR1 MNHEY and CDR2 SMNVEV (reference sequence). This CDR3 spans 14 amino acids. V was clipped by 6 bases and J by 0 bases, with 12 bases between them.